This entry concerns a single T cell receptor beta chain. Its antigen remains unidentified. This sample was included in a study of OX40 agonist ivuxolimab in advanced cancers. As for the study in general: The study reported partial responses in three patients: one hepatocellular carcinoma, two cutaneous melanoma.

General study points: Circulating CD4+ and CD8+ T cells showed clonal expansion by week 6 at 0.1 to 3.0 mg/kg.

V lost 4 bases and J lost 3; bases outside the gene matches: 5. The CDR3 runs 14 residues. Germline V lookup: CDR1 SGHNT, CDR2 YYREEE (reference sequence). Patients were ineligible given autoimmune disease history or systemic immunosuppression. The repertoire was sequenced with immunoSEQ multiplex PCR; TCRdb's copy has only in-frame clones and lacks some. The data show 50,000 to 80,000 clones, 84% seen once. This receptor was taken from an adult with an advanced solid tumor such as melanoma, head and neck, liver or kidney cancer. The chain combines TRBV5-4 with TRBJ2-5; 8 bases match TRBD2. The specimen comprised CD4+ or CD8+ T cells sorted from blood, sampled in a trial of the OX40 agonist ivuxolimab. The CDR3 sequence is CASSASGGKETQYF. As DNA, the CDR3 is TGTGCCAGCAGCGCGTCGGGGGGGAAAGAGACCCAGTACTTC.